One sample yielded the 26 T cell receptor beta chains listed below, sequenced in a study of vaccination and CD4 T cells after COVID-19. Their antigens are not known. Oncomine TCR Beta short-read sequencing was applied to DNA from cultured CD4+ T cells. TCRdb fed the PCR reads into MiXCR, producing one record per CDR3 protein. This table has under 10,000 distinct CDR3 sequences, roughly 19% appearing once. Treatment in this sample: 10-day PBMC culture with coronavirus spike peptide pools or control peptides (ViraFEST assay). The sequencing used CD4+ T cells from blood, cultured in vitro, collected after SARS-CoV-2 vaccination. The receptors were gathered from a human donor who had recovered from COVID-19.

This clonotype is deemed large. The CDR3 region is CASSLQDGNSPLHF. CDR3 DNA: TGTGCCAGCAGCTTACAGGACGGTAATTCACCCCTCCACTTT. J is TRBJ1-6 and V is TRBV7-6; D gene unclear. Trimming shortened V by 2 bases and J by 6 bases, and 8 bases separated the two germline ends. The CDR3 has 14 residues. Germline CDR1 reads SGHVS; CDR2 reads FNYEAQ.

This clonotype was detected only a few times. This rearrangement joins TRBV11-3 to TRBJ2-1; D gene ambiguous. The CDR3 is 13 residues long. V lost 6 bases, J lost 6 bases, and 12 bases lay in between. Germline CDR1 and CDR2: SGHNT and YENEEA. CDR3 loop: CASSRGRINEQFF. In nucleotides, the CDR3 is TGTGCCAGCAGTAGAGGACGGATCAATGAGCAGTTCTTC.

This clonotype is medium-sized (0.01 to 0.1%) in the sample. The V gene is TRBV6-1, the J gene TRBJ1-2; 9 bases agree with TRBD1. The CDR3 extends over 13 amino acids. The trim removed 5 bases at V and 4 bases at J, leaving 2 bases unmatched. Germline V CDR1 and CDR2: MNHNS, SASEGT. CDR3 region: CASSQGQGYGYTF. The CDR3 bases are TGTGCCAGCAGTCAGGGACAGGGCTATGGCTACACCTTC.

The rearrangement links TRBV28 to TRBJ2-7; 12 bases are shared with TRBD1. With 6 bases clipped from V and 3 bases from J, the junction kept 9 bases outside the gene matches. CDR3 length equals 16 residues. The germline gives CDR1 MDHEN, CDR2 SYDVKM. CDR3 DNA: TGTGCCAGCAGCCCGGTGGGGACAGGGGGCTTCTACGAGCAGTACTTC. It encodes CASSPVGTGGFYEQYF.

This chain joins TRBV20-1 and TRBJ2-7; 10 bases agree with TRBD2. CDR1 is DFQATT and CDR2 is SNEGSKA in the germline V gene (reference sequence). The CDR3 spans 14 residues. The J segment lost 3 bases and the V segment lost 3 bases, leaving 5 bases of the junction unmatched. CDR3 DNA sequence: TGCAGTGCTAGGCTTAGCGGGAGGATCTACGAGCAGTACTTC. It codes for CSARLSGRIYEQYF.

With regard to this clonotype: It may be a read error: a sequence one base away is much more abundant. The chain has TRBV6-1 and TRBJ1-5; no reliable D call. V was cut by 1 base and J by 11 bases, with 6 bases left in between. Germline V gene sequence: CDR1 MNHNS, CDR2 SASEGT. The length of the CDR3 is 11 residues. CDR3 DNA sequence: TGTGCCAGCAGTGAAGGACGGTCCCAGCATTTT. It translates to CASSEGRSQHF.

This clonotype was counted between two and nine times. The CDR3 is CASSEQPYNSPLHF. CDR3 DNA sequence: TGCGCCAGCAGTGAACAGCCTTATAATTCACCCCTCCACTTT. The chain uses TRBV10-1 and TRBJ1-6, with D hard to call. The germline gives CDR1 WNHNN, CDR2 SYGVQD (reference sequence). V lost 3 bases and J 4 bases, leaving 7 bases between the germline ends. The CDR3 totals 14 residues.

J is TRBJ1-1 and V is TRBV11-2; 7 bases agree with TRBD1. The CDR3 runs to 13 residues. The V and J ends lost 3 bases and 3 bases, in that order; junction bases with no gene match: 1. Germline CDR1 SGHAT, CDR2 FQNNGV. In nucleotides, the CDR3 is TGTGCCAGCAGCTTCACAGGGGACACTGAAGCTTTCTTT. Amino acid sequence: CASSFTGDTEAFF.

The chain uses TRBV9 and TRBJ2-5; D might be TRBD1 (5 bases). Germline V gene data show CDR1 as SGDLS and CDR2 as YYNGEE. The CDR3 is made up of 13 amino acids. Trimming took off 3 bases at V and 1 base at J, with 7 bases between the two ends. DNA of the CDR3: TGTGCCAGCAGCGAGGACACCCAAGAGACCCAGTACTTC. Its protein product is CASSEDTQETQYF.

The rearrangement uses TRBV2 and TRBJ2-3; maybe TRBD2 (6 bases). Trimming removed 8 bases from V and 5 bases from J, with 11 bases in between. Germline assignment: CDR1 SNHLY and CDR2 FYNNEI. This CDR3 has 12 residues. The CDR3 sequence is CASGGWEDTQYF. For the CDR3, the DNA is TGTGCCAGCGGGGGGTGGGAAGATACGCAGTATTTT.

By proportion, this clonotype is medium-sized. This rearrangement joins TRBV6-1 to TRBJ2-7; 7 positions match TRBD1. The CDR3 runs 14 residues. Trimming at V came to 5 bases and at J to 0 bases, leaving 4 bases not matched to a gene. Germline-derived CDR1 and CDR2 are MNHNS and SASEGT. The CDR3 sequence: CASSRDRDSYEQYF. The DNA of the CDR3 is TGTGCCAGCAGTCGCGACAGGGACTCCTACGAGCAGTACTTC.

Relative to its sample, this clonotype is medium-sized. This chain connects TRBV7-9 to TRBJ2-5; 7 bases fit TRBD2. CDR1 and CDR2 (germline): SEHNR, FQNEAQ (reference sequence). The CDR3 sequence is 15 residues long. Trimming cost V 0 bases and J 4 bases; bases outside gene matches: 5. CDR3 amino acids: CASSLAGTISETQYF. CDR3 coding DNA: TGTGCCAGCAGCTTAGCGGGGACTATTTCAGAGACCCAGTACTTC.

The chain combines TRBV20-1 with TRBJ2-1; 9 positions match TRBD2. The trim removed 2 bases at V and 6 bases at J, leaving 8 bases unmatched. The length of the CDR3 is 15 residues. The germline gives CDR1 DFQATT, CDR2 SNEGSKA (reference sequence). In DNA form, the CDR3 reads TGCAGTGCTAGATCGCCTGGGACTAGCACCAATGAGCAGTTCTTC. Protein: CSARSPGTSTNEQFF.

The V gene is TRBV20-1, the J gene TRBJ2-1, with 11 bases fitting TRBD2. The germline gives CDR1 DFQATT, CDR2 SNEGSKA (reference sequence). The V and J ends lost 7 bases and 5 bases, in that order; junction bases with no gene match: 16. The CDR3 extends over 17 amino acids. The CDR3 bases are TGCAGTGTTGCTTGGACTAGCGGGTATAGCGTACACAATGAGCAGTTCTTC. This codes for CSVAWTSGYSVHNEQFF.

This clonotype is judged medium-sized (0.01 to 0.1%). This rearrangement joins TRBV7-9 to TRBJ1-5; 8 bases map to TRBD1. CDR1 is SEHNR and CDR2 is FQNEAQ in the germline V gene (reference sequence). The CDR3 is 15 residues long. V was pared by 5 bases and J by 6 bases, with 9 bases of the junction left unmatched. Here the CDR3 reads CASSPQGGDGQPQHF. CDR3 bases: TGTGCCAGCAGCCCACAGGGGGGGGACGGTCAGCCCCAGCATTTT.

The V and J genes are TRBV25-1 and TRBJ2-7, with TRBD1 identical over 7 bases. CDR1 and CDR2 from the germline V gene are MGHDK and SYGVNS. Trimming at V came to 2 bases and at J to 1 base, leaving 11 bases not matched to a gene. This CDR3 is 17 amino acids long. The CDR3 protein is CASSETYPTGRSYEQYF. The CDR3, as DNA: TGTGCCAGCAGTGAAACCTATCCGACAGGGAGATCCTACGAGCAGTACTTC.

Here the CDR3 DNA reads TGTGCCAGCAGTTTAGTTCTTACAGGGGGCGTTGGTGGCTACACCTTC. Translation: CASSLVLTGGVGGYTF. The V call is TRBV28, the J call TRBJ1-2, with 9 positions matching TRBD1. V lost 2 bases and J lost 7; bases outside the gene matches: 11. The germline V gene has CDR1 MDHEN and CDR2 SYDVKM. The CDR3 is made up of 16 amino acids.

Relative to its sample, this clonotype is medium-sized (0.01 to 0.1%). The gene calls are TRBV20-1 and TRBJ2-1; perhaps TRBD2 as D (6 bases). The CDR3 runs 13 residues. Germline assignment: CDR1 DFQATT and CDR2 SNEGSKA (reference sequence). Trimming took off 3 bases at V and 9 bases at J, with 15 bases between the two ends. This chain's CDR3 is CSARGRRRGEQFF. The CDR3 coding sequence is TGCAGTGCTAGGGGGCGGAGGCGGGGTGAGCAGTTCTTC.

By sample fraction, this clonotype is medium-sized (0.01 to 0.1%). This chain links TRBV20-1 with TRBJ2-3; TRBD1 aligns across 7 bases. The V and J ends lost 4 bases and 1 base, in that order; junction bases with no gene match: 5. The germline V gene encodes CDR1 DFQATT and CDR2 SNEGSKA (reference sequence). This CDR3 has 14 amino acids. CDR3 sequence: CSATTDRGTDTQYF. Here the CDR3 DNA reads TGCAGTGCTACTACCGACAGGGGCACAGATACGCAGTATTTT.

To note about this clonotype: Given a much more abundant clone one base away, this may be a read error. CDR3 amino acids: CSAPFARARFTQPQHF. CDR3 bases: TGCAGTGCCCCCTTTGCCCGGGCACGTTTTACCCAGCCCCAGCATTTT. The V call is TRBV20-1, the J call TRBJ1-5; the D is unclear. The CDR3 covers 16 residues. Germline loops: CDR1 DFQATT, CDR2 SNEGSKA (reference sequence). The V end was cut by 6 bases, the J end by 7 bases, with 25 bases between.

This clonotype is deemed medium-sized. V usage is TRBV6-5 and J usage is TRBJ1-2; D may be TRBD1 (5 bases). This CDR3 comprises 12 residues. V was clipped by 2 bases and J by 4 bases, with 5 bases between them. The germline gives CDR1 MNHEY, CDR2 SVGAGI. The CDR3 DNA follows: TGTGCCAGCAGTTACAGGGGCTATGGCTACACCTTC. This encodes CASSYRGYGYTF.

The CDR3 region is CASSIVRGAKQPQHF. The CDR3 nucleotides are TGTGCCAGTAGTATAGTTCGGGGCGCCAAGCAGCCCCAGCATTTT. The V gene is TRBV19, the J gene TRBJ1-5; D may be TRBD1 (5 bases). Trimming took 1 base from V and 7 from J, leaving 14 bases between them. Germline lookup yields CDR1 LNHDA and CDR2 SQIVND (reference sequence). This CDR3 comprises 15 residues.

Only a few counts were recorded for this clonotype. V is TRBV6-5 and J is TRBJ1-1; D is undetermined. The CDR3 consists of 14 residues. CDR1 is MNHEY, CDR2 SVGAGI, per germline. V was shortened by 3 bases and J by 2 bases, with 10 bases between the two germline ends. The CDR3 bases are TGTGCCAGCAGTTATGACAACCTAAACACTGAAGCTTTCTTT. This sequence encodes CASSYDNLNTEAFF.

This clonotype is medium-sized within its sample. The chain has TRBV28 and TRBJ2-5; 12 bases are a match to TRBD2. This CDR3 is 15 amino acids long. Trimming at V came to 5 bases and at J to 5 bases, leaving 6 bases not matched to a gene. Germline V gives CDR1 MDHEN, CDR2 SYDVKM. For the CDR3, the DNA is TGTGCCAGCAGTCGGACTAGCGGGGTGACGGAGACCCAGTACTTC. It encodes CASSRTSGVTETQYF.

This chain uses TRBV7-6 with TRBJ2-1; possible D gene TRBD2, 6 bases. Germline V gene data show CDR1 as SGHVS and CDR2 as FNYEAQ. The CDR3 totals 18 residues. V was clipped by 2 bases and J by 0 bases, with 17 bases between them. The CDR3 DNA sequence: TGTGCCAGCAGCTTATATCGGGGGACCCTGAGCTCCTACAATGAGCAGTTCTTC. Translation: CASSLYRGTLSSYNEQFF.

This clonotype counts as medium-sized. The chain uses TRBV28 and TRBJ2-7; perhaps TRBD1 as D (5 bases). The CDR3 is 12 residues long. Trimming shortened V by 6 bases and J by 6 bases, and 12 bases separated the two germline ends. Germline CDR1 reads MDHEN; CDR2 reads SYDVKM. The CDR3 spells CASRDTLREQYF. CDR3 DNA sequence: TGTGCCAGCAGGGACACCCTACGCGAGCAGTACTTC. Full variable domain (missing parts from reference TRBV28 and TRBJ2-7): DVKVTQSSRYLVKRTGEKVFLECVQDMDHENMFWYRQDPGLGLRLIYFSYDVKMKEKGDIPEGYSVSREKKERFSLILESASTNQTSMYLCASRDTLREQYFGPGTRLTVT.